This TCR beta chain is from a study of T cell responses to AZD1222 COVID-19 vaccine. Study observations and caveats: Repertoires were obtained solely post-peak T cell response. Breadth and depth of Spike-specific TCRs rose after two AZD1222 doses. Spike-wide coverage was observed for vaccine-associated CD4 TCRs, with dominant responses at 160-218 and 743-854.

Per germline, CDR1 KGHDR and CDR2 SFDVKD. This CDR3 spans 17 amino acids. Deletions cut 5 bases from V and 4 bases from J, with 17 bases between. Profiled with immunoSEQ multiplex PCR; TCRdb holds only in-frame clones, not every one. Of 100,000 to 150,000 clones listed, approximately 88% are singletons. Points on this clone: What it binds is unknown.

The chain joins TRBV24-1 to TRBJ2-6; D possibly matches TRBD1 or TRBD2 (5 bases each). This TCR was recovered from an adult in good health. The input for sequencing was peripheral blood, taken on day 0 of AZD1222 vaccination. The CDR3 DNA reads as TGTGCCACCAGTGGGCAGGGAGCCCAAGGAGGGGCCAACGTCCTGACTTTC. It specifies CATSGQGAQGGANVLTF.